One sample yielded the 20 T cell receptor beta chains listed below, sequenced in a study of response to subunit inactivated influenza vaccine. In TCRdb, the RT-PCR reads were re-called with MiXCR into one record per CDR3 protein. Found here are hundreds of thousands of distinct CDR3 sequences, 22% of them singletons; the top ten hold around 10%. Sequences were derived from PBMCs from blood, sampled less than 22 months after vaccination. The receptors derive from a man between 50 and 75 years old who received an inactivated influenza vaccine.

The genes are TRBV7-9 and TRBJ1-1; 10 positions match TRBD1. CDR3 size: 14 residues. Germline trimming cut 5 bases from V and 5 bases from J; bases unmatched to any gene: 5. Germline CDR1 is SEHNR and CDR2 is FQNEAQ (reference sequence). CDR3 sequence: CASSHGQGDTEAFF. Here the CDR3 DNA reads TGTGCCAGCAGCCATGGACAGGGGGATACTGAAGCTTTCTTT.

The chain joins TRBV29-1 to TRBJ1-1, with 7 bases aligning to TRBD1. V was clipped by 4 bases and J by 1 base; unmatched bases: 3. Germline CDR1 is SQVTM and CDR2 is ANQGSEA. CDR3 length equals 13 residues. The CDR3 spells CSVAQGGNTEAFF. The CDR3 DNA is TGCAGCGTTGCTCAGGGGGGGAACACTGAAGCTTTCTTT.

The chain couples TRBV12-3 or TRBV12-4 to TRBJ2-3, with 11 bases identical to TRBD1. This CDR3 comprises 13 residues. V was pared by 1 base and J by 10 bases, with 1 base of the junction left unmatched. The CDR3 here is CASSLGTGGAQYF. CDR3 nucleotide sequence: TGTGCCAGCAGTTTAGGGACAGGGGGCGCGCAGTATTTT.

This clonotype was seen more than once but under ten times. The chain joins TRBV6-2 or TRBV6-3 to TRBJ1-1; D might be TRBD1 (5 bases). The V gene lost 6 bases and the J gene lost 2 bases, with 13 bases spanning the gap. The CDR3 extends over 14 amino acids. Germline V gene lookup returns CDR1 MNHEY and CDR2 SVGEGT. The CDR3 region is CASSKRGTNTEAFF. CDR3 in DNA: TGTGCCAGCAGCAAAAGAGGGACCAACACTGAAGCTTTCTTT.

This clonotype was seen only a few times. Germline is not matched at one junction end, which may reflect a read error. This chain uses TRBV7-9 with TRBJ1-3; 7 bases align to TRBD1. This CDR3 contains 13 residues. From germline, CDR1 is SEHNR and CDR2 FQNEAQ (reference sequence). CDR3 sequence: CASSLAGGDTIYF. Written as DNA, the CDR3 is TGTGCCAGCAGCCTAGCAGGGGGGGACACCATATATTTT.

The genes are TRBV29-1 and TRBJ2-3; D ambiguous. The CDR3 spans 15 residues. With 6 bases removed from V and 0 bases from J, the gap between germline ends came to 16 bases. Germline V lookup: CDR1 SQVTM, CDR2 ANQGSEA. The CDR3, as DNA: TGCAGCGTCCATGATCCCGGGTCTAGCACAGATACGCAGTATTTT. Amino acids: CSVHDPGSSTDTQYF.

V usage is TRBV9 and J usage is TRBJ1-1; D is ambiguous. V was trimmed by 0 bases and J by 6 bases, leaving 9 bases between them. This CDR3 contains 13 residues. Germline CDR1 is SGDLS and CDR2 is YYNGEE. CDR3 coding DNA: TGTGCCAGCAGCGTAGGGGAGGAGTCTGAAGCTTTCTTT. Amino acid sequence: CASSVGEESEAFF.

V and J are TRBV12-3 or TRBV12-4 and TRBJ1-6, with unresolved D. The CDR3 extends over 15 amino acids. The V end lost 6 bases, the J end lost 10 bases, and 19 bases lay between the germline ends. The CDR3 sequence is CASSFGGGGGSPLHF. The CDR3 DNA reads TGTGCCAGCAGCTTCGGAGGAGGCGGTGGGTCACCCCTCCACTTT.

The chain links TRBV20-1 to TRBJ2-3; no clear D gene. V dropped 1 base and J dropped 0 bases, with 11 bases sitting between them. This CDR3 has 15 amino acids. Germline lookup yields CDR1 DFQATT and CDR2 SNEGSKA (reference sequence). DNA for the CDR3: TGCAGTGCTAGAGCTTGGGTGGCTAGCACAGATACGCAGTATTTT. Its translation is CSARAWVASTDTQYF.

The sample holds a few counts of this clonotype. J is TRBJ1-1 and V is TRBV20-1; D is unclear. The CDR3 loop spans 13 amino acids. The germline gives CDR1 DFQATT, CDR2 SNEGSKA (reference sequence). DNA for the CDR3: TGCAGAACCAACCCCGGAGGAGTCACTGAAGCTTTCTTT. This sequence encodes CRTNPGGVTEAFF.

The rearrangement links TRBV28 to TRBJ1-1; 8 bases map to TRBD1. Germline V gene lookup returns CDR1 MDHEN and CDR2 SYDVKM. CDR3 length: 16 residues. Germline trimming cut 5 bases from V and 1 base from J; bases unmatched to any gene: 9. The CDR3 protein is CASSGTGTGKNTEAFF. DNA for the CDR3: TGTGCCAGCAGTGGGACCGGGACAGGAAAGAACACTGAAGCTTTCTTT.

V gene TRBV7-3 combines with J gene TRBJ2-5; 9 positions match TRBD1. V lost 2 bases, J lost 0 bases, and 1 base stayed unmatched. Germline lookup yields CDR1 SGHTA and CDR2 FQGTGA. The CDR3 length is 15 residues. CDR3 DNA: TGTGCCAGCAGCTTAGGGGACAGGGACCAAGAGACCCAGTACTTC. Its protein product is CASSLGDRDQETQYF. Variable domain in full (rest from reference TRBV7-3 and TRBJ2-5): GAGVSQTPSNKVTEKGKYVELRCDPISGHTALYWYRQSLGQGPEFLIYFQGTGAADDSGLPNDRFFAVRPEGSVSTLKIQRTERGDSAVYLCASSLGDRDQETQYFGPGTRLLVL.

The chain recombines TRBV6-5 with TRBJ1-3; D unresolved. The germline V gene has CDR1 MNHEY and CDR2 SVGAGI. The germline V and J ends were trimmed by 1 base and 0 bases, with 10 bases remaining between them. The CDR3 has 16 residues. CDR3 protein: CASSYYGRVSGNTIYF. The CDR3 bases are TGTGCCAGCAGTTACTACGGGCGGGTCTCTGGAAACACCATATATTTT.

The chain has TRBV7-9 and TRBJ1-5, with D perhaps TRBD1 (5 bases). V gave up 5 bases and J gave up 4 bases, with 12 bases separating them. This CDR3 spans 14 amino acids. Germline CDR1 and CDR2: SEHNR and FQNEAQ (reference sequence). The CDR3 reads CASSSPDRNQPQHF. In DNA, the CDR3 is TGTGCCAGCAGCAGCCCTGACAGAAATCAGCCCCAGCATTTT.

This clonotype has only a few counts. The chain combines TRBV7-9 with TRBJ1-3; D not resolved. This CDR3 is built from 13 residues. Germline CDR1 and CDR2: SEHNR and FQNEAQ (reference sequence). The V gene lost 5 bases and the J gene lost 3 bases, with 8 bases spanning the gap. CDR3 amino acids: CASSHNNGNTIYF. As DNA, the CDR3 is TGTGCCAGCAGCCACAACAATGGAAACACCATATATTTT.

This clonotype was counted a few times. V is TRBV5-1 and J is TRBJ1-2; no firm D call. The V and J ends lost 2 bases and 0 bases respectively, with 11 bases between them. The CDR3 runs to 15 residues. Germline V gene data show CDR1 as SGHRS and CDR2 as YFSETQ. In DNA form, the CDR3 reads TGCGCCAGCAGCTTTTCTCCGACGGCTAACTATGGCTACACCTTC. Translating it yields CASSFSPTANYGYTF.

The V call is TRBV20-1, the J call TRBJ2-1; TRBD2 agrees at 9 bases. The CDR3 has 16 residues. V was clipped by 6 bases and J by 1 base; unmatched bases: 10. The germline gives CDR1 DFQATT, CDR2 SNEGSKA (reference sequence). CDR3 region: CSAFAGGIGSYNEQFF. In DNA form, the CDR3 reads TGCAGTGCGTTCGCGGGAGGGATAGGGTCCTACAATGAGCAGTTCTTC.

The chain employs TRBV7-6 and TRBJ2-5; TRBD2 matches at 7 bases. This CDR3 is 15 amino acids long. The germline V gene has CDR1 SGHVS and CDR2 FNYEAQ. Trimming took 2 bases from V and 0 from J; bases not matched to a gene: 3. The DNA for the CDR3 is TGTGCCAGCAGCTTAACTAGCGCTTACCAAGAGACCCAGTACTTC. Translated, it gives CASSLTSAYQETQYF.

The V call is TRBV4-3, the J call TRBJ1-2; D gene unclear. The CDR3 is 16 residues long. The V and J ends lost 1 base and 0 bases respectively, with 12 bases between them. CDR1 and CDR2 (germline): LGHNA, YSLEER. CDR3 sequence: CASSQGGGRTNYGYTF. As DNA, the CDR3 is TGCGCCAGCAGCCAAGGTGGAGGCAGAACTAACTATGGCTACACCTTC.

The rearrangement links TRBV2 to TRBJ2-6, with a tentative D call TRBD2 (5 bases). Germline V gives CDR1 SNHLY, CDR2 FYNNEI. The V gene lost 4 bases and the J gene lost 0 bases, with 10 bases spanning the gap. The CDR3 extends over 16 amino acids. The CDR3 nucleotides read TGTGCCAGCAGTGTTGAGGGTAGCTCTGGGGCCAACGTCCTGACTTTC. Translating it yields CASSVEGSSGANVLTF.